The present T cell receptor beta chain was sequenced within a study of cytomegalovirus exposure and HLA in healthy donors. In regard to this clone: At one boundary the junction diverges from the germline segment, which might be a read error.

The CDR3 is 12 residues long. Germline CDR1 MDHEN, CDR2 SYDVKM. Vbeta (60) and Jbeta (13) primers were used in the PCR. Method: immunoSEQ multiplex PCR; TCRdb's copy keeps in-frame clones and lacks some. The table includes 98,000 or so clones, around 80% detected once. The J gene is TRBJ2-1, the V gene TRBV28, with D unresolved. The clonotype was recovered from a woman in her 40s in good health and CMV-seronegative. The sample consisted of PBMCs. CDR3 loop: CASSLAGNERFF. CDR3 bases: TGTGCCAGCAGTTTGGCCGGCAATGAGCGGTTCTTC.